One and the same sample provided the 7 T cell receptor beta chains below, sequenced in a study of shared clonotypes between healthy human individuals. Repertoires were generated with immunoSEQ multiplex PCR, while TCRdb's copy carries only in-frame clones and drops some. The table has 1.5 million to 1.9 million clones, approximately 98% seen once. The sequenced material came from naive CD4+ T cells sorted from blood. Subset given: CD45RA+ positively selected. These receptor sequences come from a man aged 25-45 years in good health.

CDR3 in amino acids: CASQGGVQSNQPQHF. CDR3 nucleotides: TGTGCCAGCCAAGGGGGGGTTCAGAGCAATCAGCCCCAGCATTTT. The chain uses TRBV5-8 and TRBJ1-5; TRBD1 might be the D (6 bases). CDR3 length equals 15 residues. The germline V gene encodes CDR1 SGHTS and CDR2 YDEGEE. Trimming took 7 bases from V and 1 from J, leaving 15 bases between them.

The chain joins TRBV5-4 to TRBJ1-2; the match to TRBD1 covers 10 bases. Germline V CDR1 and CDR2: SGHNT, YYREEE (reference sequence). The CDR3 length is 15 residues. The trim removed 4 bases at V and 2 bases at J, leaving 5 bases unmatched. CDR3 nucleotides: TGTGCCAGCAGCGGACCGGGACAGGGGAACTATGGCTACACCTTC. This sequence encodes CASSGPGQGNYGYTF.

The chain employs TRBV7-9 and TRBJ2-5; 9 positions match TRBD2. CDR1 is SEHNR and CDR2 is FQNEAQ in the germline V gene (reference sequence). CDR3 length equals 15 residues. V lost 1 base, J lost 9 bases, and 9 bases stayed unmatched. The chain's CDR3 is CASSLVSAGGSPQYF. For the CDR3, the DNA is TGTGCCAGCAGCTTAGTTTCCGCGGGAGGGAGTCCCCAGTACTTC. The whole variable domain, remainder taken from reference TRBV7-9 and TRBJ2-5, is DTGVSQNPRHKITKRGQNVTFRCDPISEHNRLYWYRQTLGQGPEFLTYFQNEAQLEKSRLLSDRFSAERPKGSFSTLEIQRTEQGDSAMYLCASSLVSAGGSPQYFGPGTRLLVL.

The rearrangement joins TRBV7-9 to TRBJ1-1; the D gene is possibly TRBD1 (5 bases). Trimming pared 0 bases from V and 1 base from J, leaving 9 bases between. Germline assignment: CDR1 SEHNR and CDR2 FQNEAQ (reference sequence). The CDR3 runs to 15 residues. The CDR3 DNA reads TGTGCCAGCAGCTTAGCGCGCAGGGCGAACACTGAAGCTTTCTTT. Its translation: CASSLARRANTEAFF.

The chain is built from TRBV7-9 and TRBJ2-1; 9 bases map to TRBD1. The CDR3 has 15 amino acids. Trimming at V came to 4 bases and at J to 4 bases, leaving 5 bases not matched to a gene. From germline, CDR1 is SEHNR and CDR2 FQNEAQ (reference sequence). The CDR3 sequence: CASSSPGQGYNEQFF. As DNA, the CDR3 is TGTGCCAGCAGCTCCCCGGGACAGGGATACAATGAGCAGTTCTTC.

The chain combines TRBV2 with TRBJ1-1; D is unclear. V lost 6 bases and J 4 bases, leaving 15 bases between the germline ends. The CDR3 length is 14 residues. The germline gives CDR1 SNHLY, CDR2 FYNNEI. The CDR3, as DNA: TGTGCCAGCAGACCTACACGGGCACTCACTGAAGCTTTCTTT. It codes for CASRPTRALTEAFF.

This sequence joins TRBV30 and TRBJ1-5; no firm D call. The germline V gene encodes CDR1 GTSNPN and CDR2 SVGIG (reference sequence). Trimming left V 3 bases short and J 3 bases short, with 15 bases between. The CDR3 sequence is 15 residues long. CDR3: CAWSFQAGNNQPQHF. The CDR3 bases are TGTGCCTGGAGCTTTCAGGCGGGCAACAATCAGCCCCAGCATTTT.